The T cell receptor (beta chain) under discussion was sequenced for a study of identical twins. Template switching created a universal primer site, and the cDNA included unique molecular identifiers. Each CDR3 protein gets one entry after TCRdb re-called the 5' RACE reads with MiXCR. The repertoire consists of 700,000 or so distinct CDR3 sequences, with over 8.5% occurring once and the leading ten covering 0.75% to 1%. Germline CDR1 PRHDT, CDR2 FYEKMQ (reference sequence). J lost 1 base, V lost 1 base, and 4 bases had no gene match. This CDR3 contains 16 residues. Whole-study results and caveats: Cord blood beta clonotypes present at high abundance carried fewer insertions; no such pattern appeared in memory repertoires.

There are a few counts of this clonotype. Antigen specificity is unknown. This sample was shared with a second study, whose subject was yellow fever vaccine responses in identical twins.

The rearrangement links TRBV13 to TRBJ2-3, with TRBD2 identical over 8 bases. Input material: PBMCs. This TCR derives from a woman aged 18 to 35 in good health. The CDR3 nucleotides read TGTGCCAGCAGCTTAGCAGCGGGAGAGCGCACAGATACGCAGTATTTT. Protein sequence: CASSLAAGERTDTQYF.